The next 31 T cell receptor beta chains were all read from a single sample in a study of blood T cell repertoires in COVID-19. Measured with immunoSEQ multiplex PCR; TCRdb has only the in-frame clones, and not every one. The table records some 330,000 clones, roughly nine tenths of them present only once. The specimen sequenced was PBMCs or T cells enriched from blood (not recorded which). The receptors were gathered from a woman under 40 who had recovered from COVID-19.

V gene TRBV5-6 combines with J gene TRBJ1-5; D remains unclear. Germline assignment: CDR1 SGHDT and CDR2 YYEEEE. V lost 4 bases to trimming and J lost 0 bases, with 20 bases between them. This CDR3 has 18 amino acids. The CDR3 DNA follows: TGTGCCAGCAGCCGCATGGTTGAGGGCCGTTATAGCAATCAGCCCCAGCATTTT. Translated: CASSRMVEGRYSNQPQHF.

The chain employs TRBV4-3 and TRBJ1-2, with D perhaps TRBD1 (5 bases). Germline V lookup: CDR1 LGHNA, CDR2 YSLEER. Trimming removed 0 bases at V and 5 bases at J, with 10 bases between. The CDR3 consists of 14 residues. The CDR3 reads CASSQETTEYGYTF. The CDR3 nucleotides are TGCGCCAGCAGCCAAGAAACGACAGAGTATGGCTACACCTTC.

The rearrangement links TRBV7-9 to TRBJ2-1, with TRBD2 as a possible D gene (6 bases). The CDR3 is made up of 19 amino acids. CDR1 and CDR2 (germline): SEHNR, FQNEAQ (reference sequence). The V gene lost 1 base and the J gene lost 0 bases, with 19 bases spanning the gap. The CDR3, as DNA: TGTGCCAGCAGCTTAGTACCTTCCGGGAGTAGCCACTCCTACAATGAGCAGTTCTTC. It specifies CASSLVPSGSSHSYNEQFF.

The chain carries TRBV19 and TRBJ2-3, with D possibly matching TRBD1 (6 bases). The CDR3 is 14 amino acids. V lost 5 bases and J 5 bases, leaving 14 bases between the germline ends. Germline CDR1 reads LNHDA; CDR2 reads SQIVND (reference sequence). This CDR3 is CASSLTGYQDTQYF. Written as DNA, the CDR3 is TGTGCCAGTAGTCTAACAGGGTATCAAGATACGCAGTATTTT.

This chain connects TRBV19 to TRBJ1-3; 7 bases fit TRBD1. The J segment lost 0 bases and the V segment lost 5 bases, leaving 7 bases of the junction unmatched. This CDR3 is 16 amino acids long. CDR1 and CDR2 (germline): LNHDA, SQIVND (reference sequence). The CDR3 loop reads CASSPRGINSGNTIYF. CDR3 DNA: TGTGCCAGTAGTCCCAGGGGGATAAACTCTGGAAACACCATATATTTT. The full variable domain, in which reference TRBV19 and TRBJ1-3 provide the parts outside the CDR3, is DGGITQSPKYLFRKEGQNVTLSCEQNLNHDAMYWYRQDPGQGLRLIYYSQIVNDFQKGDIAEGYSVSREKKESFPLTVTSAQKNPTAFYLCASSPRGINSGNTIYFGEGSWLTVV.

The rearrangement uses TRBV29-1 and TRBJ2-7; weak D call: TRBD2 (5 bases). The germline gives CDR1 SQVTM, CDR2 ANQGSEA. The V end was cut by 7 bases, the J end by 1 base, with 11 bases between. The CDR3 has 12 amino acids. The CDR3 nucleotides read TGCAGCGCCGCCCGGGAATCCTACGAGCAGTACTTC. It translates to CSAARESYEQYF.

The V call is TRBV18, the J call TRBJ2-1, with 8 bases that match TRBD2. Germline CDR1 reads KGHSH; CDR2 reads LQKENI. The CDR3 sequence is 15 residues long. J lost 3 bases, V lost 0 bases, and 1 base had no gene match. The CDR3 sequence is CASSPPSGVYNEQFF. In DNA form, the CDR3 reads TGTGCCAGCTCACCACCTAGCGGGGTCTACAATGAGCAGTTCTTC.

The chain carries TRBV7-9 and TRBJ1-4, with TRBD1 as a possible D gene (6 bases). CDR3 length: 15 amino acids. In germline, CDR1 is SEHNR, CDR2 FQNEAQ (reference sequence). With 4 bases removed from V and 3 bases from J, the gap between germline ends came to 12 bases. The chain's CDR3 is CASSSQGYSNEKLFF. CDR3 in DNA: TGTGCCAGCAGCTCCCAGGGGTATTCTAATGAAAAACTGTTTTTT.

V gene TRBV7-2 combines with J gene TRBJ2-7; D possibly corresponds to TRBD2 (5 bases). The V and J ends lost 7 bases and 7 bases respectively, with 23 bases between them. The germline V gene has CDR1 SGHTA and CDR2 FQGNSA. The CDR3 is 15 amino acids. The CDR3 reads CASTKSGNIGGEQYF. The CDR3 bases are TGTGCCAGCACCAAATCCGGGAACATCGGCGGGGAGCAGTACTTC.

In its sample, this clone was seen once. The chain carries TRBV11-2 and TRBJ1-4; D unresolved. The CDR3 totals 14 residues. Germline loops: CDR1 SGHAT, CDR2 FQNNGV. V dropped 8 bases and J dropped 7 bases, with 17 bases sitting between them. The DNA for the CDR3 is TGTGCCAGCGTTCCCCCCGGGAGAGGTGAAAAACTGTTTTTT. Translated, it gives CASVPPGRGEKLFF. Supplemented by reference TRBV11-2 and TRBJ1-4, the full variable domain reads EAGVAQSPRYKIIEKRQSVAFWCNPISGHATLYWYQQILGQGPKLLIQFQNNGVVDDSQLPKDRFSAERLKGVDSTLKIQPAKLEDSAVYLCASVPPGRGEKLFFGSGTQLSVL.

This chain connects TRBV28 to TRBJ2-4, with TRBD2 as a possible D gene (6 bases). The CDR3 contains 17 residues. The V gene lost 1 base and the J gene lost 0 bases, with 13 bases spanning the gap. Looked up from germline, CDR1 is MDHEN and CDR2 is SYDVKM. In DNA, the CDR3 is TGTGCCAGCAGTTTATTGGGAGCGGGCCTAGCCAAAAACATTCAGTACTTC. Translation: CASSLLGAGLAKNIQYF.

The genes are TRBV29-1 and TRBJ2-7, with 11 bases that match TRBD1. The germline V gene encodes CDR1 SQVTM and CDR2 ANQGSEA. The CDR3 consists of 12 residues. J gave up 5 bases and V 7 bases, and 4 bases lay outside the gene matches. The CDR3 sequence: CSGRGQGDEQYF. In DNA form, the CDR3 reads TGCAGCGGGAGGGGACAGGGGGACGAGCAGTACTTC.

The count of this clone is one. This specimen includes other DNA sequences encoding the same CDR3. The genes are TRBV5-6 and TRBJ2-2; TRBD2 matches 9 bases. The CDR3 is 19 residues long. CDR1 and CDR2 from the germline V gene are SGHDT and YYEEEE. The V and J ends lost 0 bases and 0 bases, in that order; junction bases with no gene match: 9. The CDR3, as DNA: TGTGCCAGCAGCTTGGGGCTAGCGGGGCTAGGACCGAACACCGGGGAGCTGTTTTTT. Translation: CASSLGLAGLGPNTGELFF.

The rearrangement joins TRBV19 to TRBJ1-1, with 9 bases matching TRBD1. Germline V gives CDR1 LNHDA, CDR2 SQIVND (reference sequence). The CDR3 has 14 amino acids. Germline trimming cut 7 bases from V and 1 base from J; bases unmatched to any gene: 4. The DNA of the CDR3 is TGTGCCAGTAACCCGGACAGGGGGAACACTGAAGCTTTCTTT. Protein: CASNPDRGNTEAFF.

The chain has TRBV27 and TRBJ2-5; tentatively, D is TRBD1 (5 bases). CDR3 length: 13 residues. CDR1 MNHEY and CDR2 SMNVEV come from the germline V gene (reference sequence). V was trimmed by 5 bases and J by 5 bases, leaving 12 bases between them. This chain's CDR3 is CASSPRVGETQYF. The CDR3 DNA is TGTGCCAGCAGTCCCAGGGTCGGGGAGACCCAGTACTTC.

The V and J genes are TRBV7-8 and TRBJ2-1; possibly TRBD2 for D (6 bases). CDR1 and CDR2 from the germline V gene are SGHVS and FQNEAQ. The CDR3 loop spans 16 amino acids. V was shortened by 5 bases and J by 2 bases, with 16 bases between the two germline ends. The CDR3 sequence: CASSPRRGLPYNEQFF. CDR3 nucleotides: TGTGCCAGCAGCCCACGGCGGGGCCTCCCCTACAATGAGCAGTTCTTC.

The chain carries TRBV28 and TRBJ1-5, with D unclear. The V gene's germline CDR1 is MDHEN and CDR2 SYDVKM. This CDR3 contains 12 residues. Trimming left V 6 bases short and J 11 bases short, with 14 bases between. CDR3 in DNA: TGTGCCAGCAGCACTTCTCGTCGGGCCCAGCATTTT. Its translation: CASSTSRRAQHF.

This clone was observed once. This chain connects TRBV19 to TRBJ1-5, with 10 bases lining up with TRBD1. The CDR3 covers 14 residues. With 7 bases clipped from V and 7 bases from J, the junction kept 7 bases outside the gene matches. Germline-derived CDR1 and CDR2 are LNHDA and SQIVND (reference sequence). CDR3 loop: CASKGTGAWQPQHF. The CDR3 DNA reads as TGTGCCAGTAAAGGGACAGGGGCTTGGCAGCCCCAGCATTTT.

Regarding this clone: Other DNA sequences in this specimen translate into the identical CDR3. CDR3 loop: CASSLRGGSGNTIYF. In DNA, the CDR3 is TGTGCCAGCAGCTTGAGGGGGGGCTCTGGAAACACCATATATTTT. The J gene is TRBJ1-3, the V gene TRBV5-6, with D possibly being TRBD1 (6 bases). The ends were cut back, 1 base at V and 0 bases at J, with 8 bases in the middle. This CDR3 comprises 15 residues. From germline, CDR1 is SGHDT and CDR2 YYEEEE.

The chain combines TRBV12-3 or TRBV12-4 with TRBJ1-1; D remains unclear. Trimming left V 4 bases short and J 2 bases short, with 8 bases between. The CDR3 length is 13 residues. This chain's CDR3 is CASSSGANTEAFF. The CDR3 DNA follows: TGTGCCAGCAGTTCGGGAGCTAACACTGAAGCTTTCTTT.

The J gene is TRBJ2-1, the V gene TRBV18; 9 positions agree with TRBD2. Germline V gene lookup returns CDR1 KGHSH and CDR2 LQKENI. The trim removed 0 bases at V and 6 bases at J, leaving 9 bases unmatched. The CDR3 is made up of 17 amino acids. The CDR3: CASSPPMVAGDFNEQFF. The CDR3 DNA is TGTGCCAGCTCACCACCGATGGTAGCGGGAGATTTCAATGAGCAGTTCTTC.

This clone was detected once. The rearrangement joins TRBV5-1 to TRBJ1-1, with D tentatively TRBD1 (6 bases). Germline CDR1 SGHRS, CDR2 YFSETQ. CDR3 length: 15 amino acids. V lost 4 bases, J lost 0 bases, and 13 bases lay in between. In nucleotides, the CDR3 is TGCGCCAGCAGCCCAAGGACAGATTTGAACACTGAAGCTTTCTTT. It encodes CASSPRTDLNTEAFF.

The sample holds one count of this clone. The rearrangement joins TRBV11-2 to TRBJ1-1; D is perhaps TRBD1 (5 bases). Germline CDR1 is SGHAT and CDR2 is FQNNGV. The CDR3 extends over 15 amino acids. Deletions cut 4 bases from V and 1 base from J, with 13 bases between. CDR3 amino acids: CASSSAGWENTEAFF. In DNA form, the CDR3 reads TGTGCCAGCAGCTCTGCAGGGTGGGAGAACACTGAAGCTTTCTTT. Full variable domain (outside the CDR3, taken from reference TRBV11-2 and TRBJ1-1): EAGVAQSPRYKIIEKRQSVAFWCNPISGHATLYWYQQILGQGPKLLIQFQNNGVVDDSQLPKDRFSAERLKGVDSTLKIQPAKLEDSAVYLCASSSAGWENTEAFFGQGTRLTVV.

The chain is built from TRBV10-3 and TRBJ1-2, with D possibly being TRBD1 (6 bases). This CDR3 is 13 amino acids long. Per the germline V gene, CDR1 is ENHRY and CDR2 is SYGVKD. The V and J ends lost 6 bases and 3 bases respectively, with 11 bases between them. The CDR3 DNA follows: TGTGCCATCAGCCGACAGGAAGACTATGGCTACACCTTC. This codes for CAISRQEDYGYTF.

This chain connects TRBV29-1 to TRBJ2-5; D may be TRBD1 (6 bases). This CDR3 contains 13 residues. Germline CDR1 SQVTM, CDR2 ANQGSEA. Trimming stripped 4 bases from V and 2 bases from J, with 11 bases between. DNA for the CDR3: TGCAGCGTTGCTACAGACAGGCAAGAGACCCAGTACTTC. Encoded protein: CSVATDRQETQYF.

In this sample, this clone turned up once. The CDR3 DNA follows: TGTGCCAGCCAAATGGGGGGGAACACCGGGGAGCTGTTTTTT. This codes for CASQMGGNTGELFF. The chain uses TRBV25-1 and TRBJ2-2, with D tentatively TRBD2 (6 bases). With 8 bases removed from V and 1 base from J, the gap between germline ends came to 11 bases. The CDR3 is 14 residues long. The germline CDR1 and CDR2 sequences are MGHDK and SYGVNS. The variable domain in full, with the rest retrieved from reference TRBV25-1 and TRBJ2-2, is EADIYQTPRYLVIGTGKKITLECSQTMGHDKMYWYQQDPGMELHLIHYSYGVNSTEKGDLSSESTVSRIRTEHFPLTLESARPSHTSQYLCASQMGGNTGELFFGEGSRLTVL.

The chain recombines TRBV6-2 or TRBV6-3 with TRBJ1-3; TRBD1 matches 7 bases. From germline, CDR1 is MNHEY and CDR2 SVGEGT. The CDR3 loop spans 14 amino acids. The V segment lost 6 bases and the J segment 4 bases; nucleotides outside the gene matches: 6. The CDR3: CASSHDRAGNTIYF. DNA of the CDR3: TGTGCCAGCAGCCACGACAGGGCCGGAAACACCATATATTTT.

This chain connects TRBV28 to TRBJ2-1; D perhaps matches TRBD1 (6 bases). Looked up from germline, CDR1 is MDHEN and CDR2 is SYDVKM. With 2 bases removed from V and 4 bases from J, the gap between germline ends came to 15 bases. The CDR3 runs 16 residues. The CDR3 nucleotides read TGTGCCAGCAGTTTAGATGTGGGGGCTAGGTACAATGAGCAGTTCTTC. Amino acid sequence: CASSLDVGARYNEQFF.

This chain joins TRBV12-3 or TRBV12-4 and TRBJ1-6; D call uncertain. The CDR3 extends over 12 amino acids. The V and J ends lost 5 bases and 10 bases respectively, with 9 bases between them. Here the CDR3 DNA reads TGTGCCAGCAGTCAGAACCCGTCACCCCTCCACTTT. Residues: CASSQNPSPLHF.

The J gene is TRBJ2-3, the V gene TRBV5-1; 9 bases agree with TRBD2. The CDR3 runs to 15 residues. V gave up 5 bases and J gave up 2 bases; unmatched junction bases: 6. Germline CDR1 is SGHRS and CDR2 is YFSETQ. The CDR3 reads CASRRSGGNTDTQYF. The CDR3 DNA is TGCGCCAGCAGGCGTAGCGGGGGTAACACAGATACGCAGTATTTT.

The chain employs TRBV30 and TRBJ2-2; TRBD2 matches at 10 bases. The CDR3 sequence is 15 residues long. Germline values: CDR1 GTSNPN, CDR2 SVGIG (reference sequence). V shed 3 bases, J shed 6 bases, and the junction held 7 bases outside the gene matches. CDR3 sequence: CAWRLAGRTSGELFF. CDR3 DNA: TGTGCCTGGAGACTAGCGGGGAGAACCTCCGGGGAGCTGTTTTTT. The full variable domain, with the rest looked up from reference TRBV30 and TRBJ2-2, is SQTIHQWPATLVQPVGSPLSLECTVEGTSNPNLYWYRQAAGRGLQLLFYSVGIGQISSEVPQNLSASRPQDRQFILSSKKLLLSDSGFYLCAWRLAGRTSGELFFGEGSRLTVL.